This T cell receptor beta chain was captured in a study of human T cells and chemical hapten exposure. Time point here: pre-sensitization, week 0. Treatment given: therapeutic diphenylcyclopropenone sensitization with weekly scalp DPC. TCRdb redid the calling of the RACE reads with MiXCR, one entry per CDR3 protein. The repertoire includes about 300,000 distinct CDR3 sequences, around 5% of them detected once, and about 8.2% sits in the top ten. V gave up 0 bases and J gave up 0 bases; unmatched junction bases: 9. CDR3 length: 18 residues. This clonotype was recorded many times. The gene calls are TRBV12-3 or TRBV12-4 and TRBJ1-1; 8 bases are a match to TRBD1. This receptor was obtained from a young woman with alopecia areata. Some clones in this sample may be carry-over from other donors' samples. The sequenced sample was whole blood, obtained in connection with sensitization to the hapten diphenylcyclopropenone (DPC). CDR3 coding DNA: TGTGCCAGCAGTTTAGCGGTAGGCAGGGGGCGCCTGAACACTGAAGCTTTCTTT. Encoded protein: CASSLAVGRGRLNTEAFF.